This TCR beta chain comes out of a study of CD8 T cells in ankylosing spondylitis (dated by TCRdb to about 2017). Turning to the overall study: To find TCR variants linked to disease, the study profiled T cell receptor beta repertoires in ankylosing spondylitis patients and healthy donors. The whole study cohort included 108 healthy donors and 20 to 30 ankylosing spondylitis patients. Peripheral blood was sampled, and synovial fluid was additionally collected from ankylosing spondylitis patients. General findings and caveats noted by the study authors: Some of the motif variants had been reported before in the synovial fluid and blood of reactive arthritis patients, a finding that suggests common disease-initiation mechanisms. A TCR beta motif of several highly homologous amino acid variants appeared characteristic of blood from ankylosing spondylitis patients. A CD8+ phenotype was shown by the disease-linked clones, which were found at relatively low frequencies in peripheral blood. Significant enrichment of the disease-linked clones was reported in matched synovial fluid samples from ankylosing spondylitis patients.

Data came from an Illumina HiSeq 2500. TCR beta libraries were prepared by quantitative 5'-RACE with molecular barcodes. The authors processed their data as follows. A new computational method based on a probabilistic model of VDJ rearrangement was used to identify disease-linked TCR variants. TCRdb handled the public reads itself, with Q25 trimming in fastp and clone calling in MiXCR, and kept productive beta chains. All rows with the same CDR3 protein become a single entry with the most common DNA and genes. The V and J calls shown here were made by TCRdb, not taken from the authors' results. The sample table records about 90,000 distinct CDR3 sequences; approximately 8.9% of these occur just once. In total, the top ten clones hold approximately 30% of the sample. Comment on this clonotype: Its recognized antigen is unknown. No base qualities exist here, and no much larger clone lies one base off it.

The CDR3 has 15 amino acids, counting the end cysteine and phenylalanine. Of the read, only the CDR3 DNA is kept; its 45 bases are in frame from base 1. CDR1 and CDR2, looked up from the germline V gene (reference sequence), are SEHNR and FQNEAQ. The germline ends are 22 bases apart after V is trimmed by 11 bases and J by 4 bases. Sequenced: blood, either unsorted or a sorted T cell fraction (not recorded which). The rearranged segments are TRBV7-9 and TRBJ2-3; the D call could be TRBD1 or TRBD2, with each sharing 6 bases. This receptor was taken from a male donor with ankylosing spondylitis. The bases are TGTGCCGTGGAGGGAGAGGGGGTAGTGGCAGATACGCAGTATTTT. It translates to CAVEGEGVVADTQYF.